This T cell receptor (beta chain) was observed in a study of T cells in Graves' hyperthyroidism and ophthalmopathy (dated by TCRdb to the late 2010s). Notes on the research overall: Peripheral blood was collected at initial diagnosis, before any treatment. To identify distinguishing TCR V-J signatures, a discovery cohort of 100 patients was used, comprising under 45 with Graves' ophthalmopathy and around 60 with stable Graves' hyperthyroidism. Prospective prediction of ophthalmopathy was tested in an independent validation cohort of some 20 hyperthyroidism patients and some 17 patients who later progressed to ophthalmopathy. Once sampling was done, hyperthyroidism patients were given methimazole at a starting dose of 30 mg daily, whereas ophthalmopathy patients were given high-dose intravenous methylprednisolone. In several Graves' hyperthyroidism patients, the study also compared T-cell repertoires from thyroid tissue with T-cell repertoires from blood. The 95 to 100 discovery patients were randomly divided into training and test sets at a 7:3 ratio. TCR Vbeta CDR3 sequencing of 135 peripheral blood samples (fewer than 45 ophthalmopathy, 70 to 85 hyperthyroidism and roughly 17 progressor patients) is reported in the paper.

Ophthalmopathy patients had moderately to severely active disease, Clinical Activity Score of at least 3, NOSPECS grade of at least 4, and duration under 3 months. The study excluded patients with uncontrolled infections, other autoimmune diseases, pregnancy or lactation. Diagnoses relied on clinical symptoms, serum thyroxine and TRAb, thyroid ultrasound and orbital computed tomography. PBMCs were isolated from 7.5 to 10 ml of fresh peripheral blood by Ficoll-Paque density gradient centrifugation. Total RNA was extracted with Trizol reagent, and quality was checked on an Agilent 2100 Bioanalyzer. This clonotype was seen at least ten times. Its antigen target is currently unknown. One base away there is no much larger clone; base qualities are not given. The TCR beta CDR3 regions were amplified from the RNA transcripts. The TCR CDR3 was subjected to a first round of RT-PCR using the HTBI primer set and the Qiagen OneStep RT-PCR kit. Libraries were constructed in a second round of multiplex PCR, after which size selection and purification were performed. Libraries were sequenced paired-end with 100 bp reads on an Illumina HiSeq2000. The source study handled its data this way. SOAPnuke was used to process the raw data, removing reads that contained adapters or uncalled bases, had a mean Phred below 15, or lacked an exact match to the constant primer or identifier. High-quality paired reads were merged with COPE v1.2.5, and unique nucleotide sequences were defined as clonotypes. Clonotypes were aligned to IMGT TRBV, TRBD and TRBJ reference segments using MiTCR v1.1. Analysis was restricted to V-J combinations with a frequency above 0.0001, which covered roughly 99% of repertoires. A TCS score was defined as the ratio of F50 (clonal expansion) to E x V (chaos), with BLOSUM62-based TCRdist applied between CDR3 peptides within each V-J. Welch's t-statistics and random forest reduced 500 to 650 V-J features to 10 to 15, which were used in a naive Bayes classifier (R e1071). Starting from the raw public reads, TCRdb applied fastp trimming at Q25, assembled clones with MiXCR and retained in-frame beta chains. Rows with a matching CDR3 protein are joined into one entry that keeps the most common DNA and genes. For this entry, the V and J calls and clone size follow TCRdb and not the study's own pipeline. This sample gives a few hundred thousand distinct CDR3 sequences in total; 15% to 20% of them show up just once. Together, the top ten hold roughly 3.5% of the sample.

At the junction V is shortened by 2 bases and J by 0 bases, with 21 bases in between. The germline V gene specifies MNHEY as CDR1 and SVGEGT as CDR2. Taken from cysteine to phenylalanine, the CDR3 has 19 residues. Only CDR3 DNA is held: 57 bases, read in frame from base 1. On the study overall, not on this receptor specifically: A model built on a 13 V-J signature distinguished ophthalmopathy from stable hyperthyroidism, reaching 85% to 90% sensitivity and about 81% specificity in cross-validation and 80%/75% in testing. In validation, the model predicted progression to ophthalmopathy a median of 6.5 months before onset, with roughly 68% sensitivity and roughly 79% specificity. Sample size was not statistically predetermined, and blinding of investigators to group allocation was not performed. Most expanded thyroid clonotypes (frequency above 0.001) were also detected in blood, suggesting blood repertoires may reflect thyroid immune responses.

The specimen was blood. The TCR originated in a woman aged 40 to 50 with Graves' ophthalmopathy. The chain is encoded by TRBV6-2 or TRBV6-3 joined to TRBJ2-3, and TRBD2 may be the D gene, going by 7 matching bases. This receptor carries the CDR3 CASSYRGAPTWDSTDTQYF. The nucleotide sequence reads as follows: TGTGCCAGCAGTTACCGGGGGGCCCCAACTTGGGACAGCACAGATACGCAGTATTTT.